This passage covers 23 T cell receptor beta chains from one sample sequenced in a study of T-cell memory formation after mild COVID-19. TCRdb itself ran the 5' RACE reads through MiXCR, one entry per CDR3 protein. The profile shows fewer than 550,000 distinct CDR3 sequences, around 18% of them singletons. Input material: PBMCs or a T cell subset sorted from them (not recorded which). The receptor set was obtained from an adult woman who had mild COVID-19 (a few samples of this study predate the infection). Cell type and time point are not known.

V and J are TRBV6-2 or TRBV6-3 and TRBJ2-7; D ambiguous. The ends were cut back, 4 bases at V and 5 bases at J, with 12 bases in the middle. The germline V gene encodes CDR1 MNHEY and CDR2 SVGEGT. The CDR3 runs 13 residues. This CDR3 reads CASSFPLSDEQYF. The CDR3 region has the DNA TGTGCCAGCAGTTTCCCCCTCTCGGACGAGCAGTACTTC.

The genes are TRBV5-4 and TRBJ2-2; TRBD1 matches at 7 bases. This CDR3 region has 17 residues. With V trimmed by 4 bases and J by 5 bases, 14 bases remained unmatched. Germline V gene lookup returns CDR1 SGHNT and CDR2 YYREEE (reference sequence). The CDR3 protein is CASSPWLETGKTGELFF. In DNA form, the CDR3 reads TGTGCCAGCAGCCCCTGGTTGGAGACAGGGAAAACCGGGGAGCTGTTTTTT.

In this sample, this clonotype turned up a few times. The J gene is TRBJ1-1, the V gene TRBV24-1, with 9 bases that match TRBD1. The CDR3 is 17 residues long. Germline V gene data show CDR1 as KGHDR and CDR2 as SFDVKD. V shed 4 bases and J 1 base; nucleotides not matched to a gene: 9. CDR3 in amino acids: CATSETGTGRGNTEAFF. CDR3 in DNA: TGTGCCACCAGTGAGACCGGGACAGGGAGGGGGAACACTGAAGCTTTCTTT.

V and J are TRBV12-3 or TRBV12-4 and TRBJ2-1, with 12 bases lining up with TRBD1. Germline trimming cut 1 base from V and 9 bases from J; bases unmatched to any gene: 4. The CDR3 sequence is 15 residues long. CDR3 DNA: TGTGCCAGCAGTTTAGGGGACAGGGGGCCGAGTGAGCAGTTCTTC. Amino acid sequence: CASSLGDRGPSEQFF.

The CDR3 DNA is TGTGCCAGCAGCTTAATGGGGAACAGCCTCAGCACAGATACGCAGTATTTT. It translates to CASSLMGNSLSTDTQYF. This chain links TRBV7-2 with TRBJ2-3, with unresolved D. V dropped 2 bases and J dropped 0 bases, with 15 bases sitting between them. Germline V gene data show CDR1 as SGHTA and CDR2 as FQGNSA. The CDR3 is 17 residues long.

The V call is TRBV12-3 or TRBV12-4, the J call TRBJ1-1; 11 nucleotides match TRBD1. This CDR3 has 16 residues. The junction had 14 bases not matched to a gene; V was cut back by 4 bases and J by 10 bases. Here the CDR3 DNA reads TGTGCCAGCAGTTATTTCGGGACAGGGGGATCAGGGAGAGCTTTCTTT. It translates to CASSYFGTGGSGRAFF.

This clonotype has more than one count but fewer than ten. The J gene is TRBJ1-2, the V gene TRBV7-2; TRBD1 agrees at 10 bases. V dropped 5 bases and J dropped 4; count of bases not matched to a gene: 13. The CDR3 contains 17 residues. The V gene's germline CDR1 is SGHTA and CDR2 FQGNSA. CDR3 nucleotides: TGTGCCAGCAGCCGGGACAGGGGCCGGATCTGGCTCTATGGCTACACCTTC. Amino acids: CASSRDRGRIWLYGYTF.

This clonotype was observed a few times. V is TRBV7-9 and J is TRBJ2-1; D perhaps matches TRBD1 (5 bases). Germline values: CDR1 SEHNR, CDR2 FQNEAQ (reference sequence). The V gene lost 5 bases and the J gene lost 0 bases, with 11 bases spanning the gap. The CDR3 length is 15 residues. This CDR3 is CASSQTASSYNEQFF. The DNA of the CDR3 is TGTGCCAGCAGCCAGACAGCAAGCTCCTACAATGAGCAGTTCTTC. Using reference TRBV7-9 and TRBJ2-1 for the parts outside the CDR3, the full variable domain is DTGVSQNPRHKITKRGQNVTFRCDPISEHNRLYWYRQTLGQGPEFLTYFQNEAQLEKSRLLSDRFSAERPKGSFSTLEIQRTEQGDSAMYLCASSQTASSYNEQFFGPGTRLTVL.

In its sample, this clonotype was seen many times. The rearrangement joins TRBV6-1 to TRBJ2-5; D ambiguous. Germline-derived CDR1 and CDR2 are MNHNS and SASEGT. The CDR3 sequence is 11 residues long. The V and J ends lost 4 bases and 1 base respectively, with 1 base between them. The CDR3 spells CASSGQETQYF. The DNA of the CDR3 is TGTGCCAGCAGTGGCCAAGAGACCCAGTACTTC.

This clonotype showed up just a few times. The chain carries TRBV27 and TRBJ2-7, with 11 bases matching TRBD2. This CDR3 region has 16 residues. V was clipped by 5 bases and J by 1 base; unmatched bases: 7. Germline CDR1 MNHEY, CDR2 SMNVEV (reference sequence). DNA for the CDR3: TGTGCCAGCAGTCCCCAACGACTAGCGGGATCCTACGAGCAGTACTTC. It encodes CASSPQRLAGSYEQYF.

The gene calls are TRBV7-9 and TRBJ2-3; D is uncertain. The CDR3 is made up of 13 amino acids. Trimming pared 6 bases from V and 4 bases from J, leaving 11 bases between. Germline CDR1 is SEHNR and CDR2 is FQNEAQ (reference sequence). The chain's CDR3 is CASRFPRPDTQYF. The DNA of the CDR3 is TGTGCCAGCAGATTCCCCCGGCCAGATACGCAGTATTTT. Using reference TRBV7-9 and TRBJ2-3 for the parts outside the CDR3, the full variable domain is DTGVSQNPRHKITKRGQNVTFRCDPISEHNRLYWYRQTLGQGPEFLTYFQNEAQLEKSRLLSDRFSAERPKGSFSTLEIQRTEQGDSAMYLCASRFPRPDTQYFGPGTRLTVL.

The genes are TRBV5-8 and TRBJ1-4; no clear D gene. The V gene lost 0 bases and the J gene lost 4 bases, with 13 bases spanning the gap. Germline values: CDR1 SGHTS, CDR2 YDEGEE. The CDR3 is 16 residues long. The CDR3: CASSLVIGGRNEKLFF. Written as DNA, the CDR3 is TGTGCCAGCAGCTTGGTTATCGGCGGACGTAATGAAAAACTGTTTTTT.

In its sample, this clonotype was seen a few times. The V gene is TRBV6-5, the J gene TRBJ2-6; D remains ambiguous. Germline V lookup: CDR1 MNHEY, CDR2 SVGAGI. Trimming pared 7 bases from V and 0 bases from J, leaving 19 bases between. The CDR3 consists of 18 residues. The CDR3 sequence is CASTPQTPSGSGANVLTF. CDR3 in DNA: TGTGCCAGCACCCCACAGACACCCTCAGGCTCTGGGGCCAACGTCCTGACTTTC.

The rearrangement uses TRBV12-3 or TRBV12-4 and TRBJ2-7; 9 bases are a match to TRBD2. The length of the CDR3 is 13 residues. Trimming cost V 10 bases and J 3 bases; bases outside gene matches: 7. The chain's CDR3 is CATAVAGDYEQYF. The DNA for the CDR3 is TGTGCCACCGCTGTAGCGGGAGACTACGAGCAGTACTTC.

The sample holds a few counts of this clonotype. The chain employs TRBV7-8 and TRBJ2-3; the D gene is possibly TRBD2 (6 bases). Germline CDR1 is SGHVS and CDR2 is FQNEAQ. The CDR3 is made up of 19 amino acids. Trimming stripped 1 base from V and 2 bases from J, with 22 bases between. CDR3 in amino acids: CASSLGGEHPHTNTDTQYF. CDR3 bases: TGTGCCAGCAGCTTAGGGGGGGAACACCCCCACACAAACACAGATACGCAGTATTTT.

This clonotype occurred a few times. The chain combines TRBV3-1 with TRBJ1-5; D is unresolved. Germline V gene sequence: CDR1 LGHDT, CDR2 YNNKEL (reference sequence). V was trimmed by 1 base and J by 5 bases, leaving 12 bases between them. This CDR3 is 15 amino acids long. CDR3 nucleotides: TGTGCCAGCAGCCAAGGGAACGGGCTCCATCAGCCCCAGCATTTT. It translates to CASSQGNGLHQPQHF.

This clonotype appeared a single time. The chain couples TRBV24-1 to TRBJ1-1; maybe TRBD1 (6 bases). The CDR3 is 16 residues long. Trimming shortened V by 3 bases and J by 9 bases, and 22 bases separated the two germline ends. CDR1 is KGHDR, CDR2 SFDVKD, per germline. The CDR3 reads CATSDGDGTHQGKAFF. The CDR3 DNA reads as TGTGCCACCAGTGATGGCGACGGGACACATCAGGGGAAAGCTTTCTTT.

This clonotype was counted between two and nine times. This sequence joins TRBV7-9 and TRBJ1-2; D ambiguous. The V end was cut by 4 bases, the J end by 4 bases, with 10 bases between. The CDR3 loop spans 13 amino acids. Germline lookup yields CDR1 SEHNR and CDR2 FQNEAQ (reference sequence). The CDR3 bases are TGTGCCAGCAGCTCCCGGGAGAGCTATGGCTACACCTTC. Amino acids: CASSSRESYGYTF.

This clonotype showed up many times. This sequence joins TRBV4-2 and TRBJ2-1; D is possibly TRBD2 (6 bases). The CDR3 totals 16 residues. V lost 0 bases to trimming and J lost 4 bases, with 13 bases between them. From germline, CDR1 is LGHNA and CDR2 YNFKEQ. The CDR3 nucleotides read TGTGCCAGCAGCCAAGATACCGGGACTTTATACAATGAGCAGTTCTTC. Encoded protein: CASSQDTGTLYNEQFF.

This clonotype has only a few counts. This chain connects TRBV7-8 to TRBJ2-3; TRBD1 is a possible D gene (6 bases). CDR1 is SGHVS and CDR2 is FQNEAQ in the germline V gene. V was cut by 5 bases and J by 2 bases, with 11 bases left in between. The CDR3 spans 14 residues. CDR3 region: CASSTTGPTDTQYF. Written as DNA, the CDR3 is TGTGCCAGCAGCACTACAGGGCCCACAGATACGCAGTATTTT.

This clonotype has more than one count but fewer than ten. This sequence joins TRBV10-3 and TRBJ2-3, with 8 bases that match TRBD1. After removal of 11 bases from V and 0 bases from J, the junction contained 4 bases not matched to a gene. CDR3 length: 13 residues. The germline V gene has CDR1 ENHRY and CDR2 SYGVKD. In nucleotides, the CDR3 is TGTGCCCTCCGGGACAGGAGCACAGATACGCAGTATTTT. Protein: CALRDRSTDTQYF.

This sequence joins TRBV5-1 and TRBJ2-5, with TRBD1 matching over 7 bases. This CDR3 is 14 amino acids long. Germline V gene data show CDR1 as SGHRS and CDR2 as YFSETQ. The V segment lost 4 bases and the J segment 5 bases; nucleotides outside the gene matches: 8. The CDR3 protein is CASSGTGVGETQYF. In DNA form, the CDR3 reads TGCGCCAGCAGCGGAACAGGGGTGGGGGAGACCCAGTACTTC.

The CDR3 sequence: CASRDRGGTDTQYF. The CDR3 DNA sequence: TGTGCCAGCAGAGATCGAGGGGGCACAGATACGCAGTATTTT. The chain joins TRBV6-2 or TRBV6-3 to TRBJ2-3; D is possibly TRBD1 or TRBD2 (5 bases each). This CDR3 region has 14 residues. V dropped 6 bases and J dropped 1 base, with 11 bases sitting between them. Per the germline V gene, CDR1 is MNHEY and CDR2 is SVGEGT.